This entry lists 32 T cell receptor beta chains sequenced from one sample in a study of T cells in tuberculosis. Thawed, overnight-rested PBMC were stained with GMM-loaded CD1B tetramer, viability dye and anti-CD3, then sorted. C32 glucose monomycolate from Rhodococcus equi was loaded onto the CD1B tetramers. Profiled with immunoSEQ multiplex PCR; TCRdb holds only in-frame clones, not every one. This repertoire shows tens of thousands of clones, approximately 91% found once; its top ten account for around 2%. Sequenced: CD1b-GMM tetramer-negative cells sorted from PBMCs. The receptors here all came from an adult woman with latent tuberculosis.

The V and J genes are TRBV2 and TRBJ2-1; 7 nucleotides line up with TRBD2. Trimming took 5 bases from V and 5 from J; bases not matched to a gene: 12. Looked up from germline, CDR1 is SNHLY and CDR2 is FYNNEI. This CDR3 is built from 16 residues. DNA of the CDR3: TGTGCCAGCAGTCCCCAGTTCGGGGGGTTCAACAATGAGCAGTTCTTC. Encoded protein: CASSPQFGGFNNEQFF.

This chain joins TRBV13 and TRBJ1-2; no definite D call. V gave up 2 bases and J gave up 4 bases, with 14 bases separating them. This CDR3 region has 15 residues. CDR1 PRHDT and CDR2 FYEKMQ come from the germline V gene (reference sequence). As DNA, the CDR3 is TGTGCCAGCAGCTTACTGGGGAGCGAGGGCTATGGCTACACCTTC. As protein: CASSLLGSEGYGYTF.

The chain recombines TRBV5-1 with TRBJ1-5; no reliable D call. The CDR3 has 15 amino acids. Germline CDR1 SGHRS, CDR2 YFSETQ. V lost 0 bases, J lost 7 bases, and 14 bases lay in between. CDR3 amino acids: CASSLGPQEGQPQHF. CDR3 DNA sequence: TGCGCCAGCAGCTTGGGACCTCAGGAGGGCCAGCCCCAGCATTTT. The full variable domain, in which reference TRBV5-1 and TRBJ1-5 provide the parts outside the CDR3, is KAGVTQTPRYLIKTRGQQVTLSCSPISGHRSVSWYQQTPGQGLQFLFEYFSETQRNKGNFPGRFSGRQFSNSRSEMNVSTLELGDSALYLCASSLGPQEGQPQHFGDGTRLSIL.

The rearrangement uses TRBV5-4 and TRBJ1-2, with a possible D match to TRBD1 (5 bases). The length of the CDR3 is 16 residues. V was clipped by 4 bases and J by 2 bases, with 18 bases between them. From germline, CDR1 is SGHNT and CDR2 YYREEE (reference sequence). The CDR3: CASSPEISGINYGYTF. CDR3 sequence (DNA): TGTGCCAGCAGCCCGGAAATATCAGGGATAAACTATGGCTACACCTTC.

The chain uses TRBV5-5 and TRBJ2-2; 7 nucleotides match TRBD1. V dropped 4 bases and J dropped 1; count of bases not matched to a gene: 7. CDR1 SGHKS and CDR2 YYEKEE come from the germline V gene (reference sequence). The CDR3 runs 16 residues. CDR3 nucleotide sequence: TGTGCCAGCAGCACCAGACAGGGTTGGAACACCGGGGAGCTGTTTTTT. Translated: CASSTRQGWNTGELFF.

V usage is TRBV6-1 and J usage is TRBJ1-2, with TRBD1 identical over 9 bases. Germline CDR1 reads MNHNS; CDR2 reads SASEGT. The CDR3 runs 14 residues. J lost 4 bases, V lost 4 bases, and 4 bases had no gene match. CDR3 residues: CASSGGQGLYGYTF. The DNA of the CDR3 is TGTGCCAGCAGTGGGGGACAGGGTCTCTATGGCTACACCTTC.

This chain links TRBV29-1 with TRBJ1-1, with 10 bases identical to TRBD1. This CDR3 has 16 amino acids. V gave up 5 bases and J gave up 0 bases; unmatched junction bases: 9. Germline-derived CDR1 and CDR2 are SQVTM and ANQGSEA. The CDR3 DNA follows: TGCAGCGTTTTTTTGTTGGGACAGGGGTTGAACACTGAAGCTTTCTTT. It codes for CSVFLLGQGLNTEAFF.

V and J are TRBV30 and TRBJ2-5; the match to TRBD2 covers 11 bases. J was trimmed by 1 base and V by 2 bases; bases with no gene match: 3. Per germline, CDR1 GTSNPN and CDR2 SVGIG (reference sequence). There are 15 residues in the CDR3. The CDR3 DNA sequence: TGTGCCTGGAGTAGTAGCGGGGGGGCCCAAGAGACCCAGTACTTC. This translates into CAWSSSGGAQETQYF. The full variable domain, completed using reference TRBV30 and TRBJ2-5, is SQTIHQWPATLVQPVGSPLSLECTVEGTSNPNLYWYRQAAGRGLQLLFYSVGIGQISSEVPQNLSASRPQDRQFILSSKKLLLSDSGFYLCAWSSSGGAQETQYFGPGTRLLVL.

The J gene is TRBJ2-7, the V gene TRBV5-5, with D maybe TRBD1 (5 bases). Germline assignment: CDR1 SGHKS and CDR2 YYEKEE (reference sequence). The CDR3 has 13 residues. Deletions cut 4 bases from V and 4 bases from J, with 12 bases between. The CDR3 reads CASSVDAGYEQYV. The CDR3 coding sequence is TGTGCCAGCAGCGTAGATGCAGGGTACGAGCAGTACGTC.

The rearrangement links TRBV15 to TRBJ2-5; maybe TRBD1 (6 bases). Germline-derived CDR1 and CDR2 are LNHNV and YYDKDF (reference sequence). The CDR3 length is 14 residues. V dropped 7 bases and J dropped 0 bases, with 12 bases sitting between them. CDR3 region: CATTTGHHQETQYF. The CDR3 nucleotides are TGTGCCACCACCACGGGACACCACCAAGAGACCCAGTACTTC.

This chain connects TRBV30 to TRBJ1-1, with D hard to call. The CDR3 consists of 10 residues. The germline CDR1 and CDR2 sequences are GTSNPN and SVGIG (reference sequence). Trimming took 2 bases from V and 10 from J, leaving 8 bases between them. Here the CDR3 reads CAWSPPGAFF. Here the CDR3 DNA reads TGTGCCTGGAGTCCCCCGGGAGCTTTCTTT.

The chain joins TRBV7-8 to TRBJ1-6; no reliable D call. Trimming removed 5 bases from V and 7 bases from J, with 6 bases in between. The germline CDR1 and CDR2 sequences are SGHVS and FQNEAQ. The CDR3 consists of 12 residues. The CDR3: CASSLQNSPLHF. Here the CDR3 DNA reads TGTGCCAGCAGCCTACAGAATTCACCCCTCCACTTT.

V is TRBV5-1 and J is TRBJ2-7; the D gene is possibly TRBD1 (6 bases). Trimming took off 5 bases at V and 3 bases at J, with 9 bases between the two ends. The germline gives CDR1 SGHRS, CDR2 YFSETQ. The CDR3 extends over 12 amino acids. The CDR3 region is CASRQGIYEQYF. In DNA, the CDR3 is TGCGCCAGCAGACAGGGCATCTACGAGCAGTACTTC.

The rearrangement joins TRBV13 to TRBJ2-6; 10 bases are shared with TRBD1. The CDR3 runs 19 residues. The V segment lost 8 bases and the J segment 1 base; nucleotides outside the gene matches: 14. CDR1 PRHDT and CDR2 FYEKMQ come from the germline V gene (reference sequence). The CDR3 nucleotides are TGTGCCAGCTTGGGAGAAGGGACAGGGGATTTTTCTGGGGCCAACGTCCTGACTTTC. It yields the protein CASLGEGTGDFSGANVLTF. The whole variable domain, remainder taken from reference TRBV13 and TRBJ2-6, is AAGVIQSPRHLIKEKRETATLKCYPIPRHDTVYWYQQGPGQDPQFLISFYEKMQSDKGSIPDRFSAQQFSDYHSELNMSSLELGDSALYFCASLGEGTGDFSGANVLTFGAGSRLTVL.

CDR3 DNA: TGTGCCAGCTCACCGCGGCTTGGTCTTAACACCGGGGAGCTGTTTTTT. Its protein product is CASSPRLGLNTGELFF. The rearrangement links TRBV18 to TRBJ2-2; unclear D gene. CDR1 and CDR2 (germline): KGHSH, LQKENI. The germline V and J ends were trimmed by 3 bases and 2 bases, with 13 bases remaining between them. This CDR3 spans 16 amino acids.

V and J are TRBV6-5 and TRBJ1-1; D not certain. Per the germline V gene, CDR1 is MNHEY and CDR2 is SVGAGI. The CDR3 spans 13 residues. V lost 6 bases, J lost 3 bases, and 11 bases lay in between. CDR3 DNA: TGTGCCAGCAGCGTCGTGAGGGACACTGAAGCTTTCTTT. Residues: CASSVVRDTEAFF.

The chain uses TRBV4-1 and TRBJ2-2, with D hard to call. V was trimmed by 4 bases and J by 2 bases, leaving 8 bases between them. CDR3 size: 14 residues. Germline CDR1 MGHRA, CDR2 YSYEKL. CDR3 nucleotides: TGCGCCAGCAGCCTAACTATTAACACCGGGGAGCTGTTTTTT. Translating gives CASSLTINTGELFF.

This clone was seen once. V and J are TRBV7-3 and TRBJ2-2, with D possibly TRBD2 on 6 matching bases. Trimming left V 3 bases short and J 2 bases short, with 10 bases between. The CDR3 has 15 residues. CDR1 is SGHTA and CDR2 is FQGTGA in the germline V gene. The DNA of the CDR3 is TGTGCCAGCAGCTTGTACGGGACTAACACCGGGGAGCTGTTTTTT. Protein product: CASSLYGTNTGELFF.

The V and J genes are TRBV5-1 and TRBJ2-5; 8 nucleotides match TRBD2. This CDR3 spans 13 amino acids. V trimming: 6 bases; J trimming: 4 bases; junction bases outside the gene matches: 5. Germline V lookup: CDR1 SGHRS, CDR2 YFSETQ. The CDR3 sequence is CASKRGQGETQYF. For the CDR3, the DNA is TGCGCCAGCAAGCGGGGGCAGGGAGAGACCCAGTACTTC. The full variable domain, rest sourced from reference TRBV5-1 and TRBJ2-5, is KAGVTQTPRYLIKTRGQQVTLSCSPISGHRSVSWYQQTPGQGLQFLFEYFSETQRNKGNFPGRFSGRQFSNSRSEMNVSTLELGDSALYLCASKRGQGETQYFGPGTRLLVL.

CDR3: CASSLAHRDRGPYEQYF. CDR3 in DNA: TGTGCCAGCAGCTTAGCCCACCGGGACAGGGGGCCCTACGAGCAGTACTTC. The J gene is TRBJ2-7, the V gene TRBV7-4; TRBD1 aligns across 12 bases. Trimming at V came to 0 bases and at J to 2 bases, leaving 5 bases not matched to a gene. The CDR3 contains 17 residues. Germline V gene lookup returns CDR1 SGHVT and CDR2 SQSDAQ.

A single count supports this clone. This chain uses TRBV27 with TRBJ1-4; D remains unclear. The CDR3 contains 15 residues. Germline assignment: CDR1 MNHEY and CDR2 SMNVEV (reference sequence). With 8 bases removed from V and 4 bases from J, the gap between germline ends came to 17 bases. Here the CDR3 DNA reads TGTGCCAGCTCCGCCTCACAGATACTTAATGAAAAACTGTTTTTT. Translation gives CASSASQILNEKLFF.

The V call is TRBV30, the J call TRBJ1-6; tentative D call: TRBD1 (5 bases). The CDR3 covers 16 residues. The V end lost 0 bases, the J end lost 0 bases, and 9 bases lay between the germline ends. The germline CDR1 and CDR2 sequences are GTSNPN and SVGIG (reference sequence). The CDR3 spells CAWSVGVGSYNSPLHF. CDR3 DNA sequence: TGTGCCTGGAGTGTAGGGGTGGGCTCCTATAATTCACCCCTCCACTTT.

J is TRBJ1-6 and V is TRBV6-1; tentatively, D is TRBD1 (5 bases). In germline, CDR1 is MNHNS, CDR2 SASEGT. The ends were cut back, 2 bases at V and 6 bases at J, with 8 bases in the middle. This CDR3 contains 14 residues. The CDR3 loop is CASSESGSNSPLHF. The CDR3 DNA follows: TGTGCCAGCAGTGAATCAGGGTCTAATTCACCCCTCCACTTT.

V is TRBV25-1 and J is TRBJ2-1, with D hard to call. The germline V gene has CDR1 MGHDK and CDR2 SYGVNS. This CDR3 comprises 14 residues. Trimming stripped 1 base from V and 9 bases from J, with 13 bases between. CDR3 loop: CASSEWQELGEQFF. The CDR3 nucleotides read TGTGCCAGCAGTGAATGGCAGGAACTCGGTGAGCAGTTCTTC.

The chain joins TRBV6-1 to TRBJ1-6; 9 bases are a match to TRBD1. This CDR3 is built from 16 residues. V dropped 1 base and J dropped 7; count of bases not matched to a gene: 5. CDR1 and CDR2 (germline): MNHNS, SASEGT. The CDR3 sequence is CASSEVLTGGNSPLHF. CDR3 DNA sequence: TGTGCCAGCAGTGAAGTCCTGACAGGGGGGAATTCACCCCTCCACTTT.

The chain's CDR3 is CAISDSGLAVYYNEQFF. CDR3 nucleotides: TGTGCCATCAGTGATTCCGGACTAGCGGTATACTACAATGAGCAGTTCTTC. V and J are TRBV10-3 and TRBJ2-1; 10 nucleotides match TRBD2. Germline CDR1 ENHRY, CDR2 SYGVKD. The CDR3 is made up of 17 amino acids. V was clipped by 3 bases and J by 3 bases; unmatched bases: 8.

J is TRBJ2-5 and V is TRBV2; TRBD2 matches at 8 bases. V was pared by 6 bases and J by 5 bases, with 11 bases of the junction left unmatched. This CDR3 region has 15 residues. Per the germline V gene, CDR1 is SNHLY and CDR2 is FYNNEI. The CDR3 DNA reads TGTGCCAGCAGCGGGGGCCTAGCGGGTCGGGAGACCCAGTACTTC. It is translated as CASSGGLAGRETQYF.

In its sample, this clone was seen once. The genes are TRBV6-5 and TRBJ1-1; a weak D match, TRBD1 (6 bases). CDR1 and CDR2 (germline): MNHEY, SVGAGI. Trimming stripped 6 bases from V and 4 bases from J, with 18 bases between. CDR3 length: 15 residues. The CDR3, as DNA: TGTGCCAGCAGCCCAGGGGTGGTGAAACGCACTGAAGCTTTCTTT. Its translation: CASSPGVVKRTEAFF.

The V gene is TRBV6-1, the J gene TRBJ1-2; the D gene is possibly TRBD1 (5 bases). This CDR3 spans 13 amino acids. V was cut by 7 bases and J by 3 bases, with 12 bases left in between. Germline values: CDR1 MNHNS, CDR2 SASEGT. In DNA form, the CDR3 reads TGTGCCAGCAAAGAGACAGAATACTATGGCTACACCTTC. It yields the protein CASKETEYYGYTF.

The chain links TRBV19 to TRBJ2-1, with TRBD2 matching over 15 bases. The V segment lost 5 bases and the J segment 9 bases; nucleotides outside the gene matches: 8. The CDR3 length is 16 residues. Per germline, CDR1 LNHDA and CDR2 SQIVND (reference sequence). DNA for the CDR3: TGTGCCAGTAGTTCTAGGACTAGCGGGGGGGCTCGTGAGCAGTTCTTC. Amino acid sequence: CASSSRTSGGAREQFF. The full variable domain, in which reference TRBV19 and TRBJ2-1 provide the parts outside the CDR3, is DGGITQSPKYLFRKEGQNVTLSCEQNLNHDAMYWYRQDPGQGLRLIYYSQIVNDFQKGDIAEGYSVSREKKESFPLTVTSAQKNPTAFYLCASSSRTSGGAREQFFGPGTRLTVL.

The chain links TRBV6-6 to TRBJ1-6, with D unresolved. The V and J ends lost 2 bases and 5 bases respectively, with 7 bases between them. This CDR3 is built from 14 residues. The germline CDR1 and CDR2 sequences are MNHNY and SVGAGI (reference sequence). CDR3 in DNA: TGTGCCAGCAGTTACGGAGGAAATAATTCACCCCTCCACTTT. Translation: CASSYGGNNSPLHF.

The chain carries TRBV7-9 and TRBJ2-1; 9 bases agree with TRBD2. Looked up from germline, CDR1 is SEHNR and CDR2 is FQNEAQ (reference sequence). The CDR3 consists of 15 residues. The ends lost 2 bases at V and 8 bases at J; junction bases unmatched: 7. The CDR3 spells CASSLPAGGGDEQFF. Written as DNA, the CDR3 is TGTGCCAGCAGCTTACCGGCGGGGGGGGGAGATGAGCAGTTCTTC.